Shown below are 30 T cell receptor beta chains from a single sample sequenced in a study of monozygotic twins with inflammatory bowel disease (dated by TCRdb to between 2019 and 2020). The receptor library was made with 5' RACE. Sequencing used an Illumina HiSeq 2500. Through TCRdb reprocessing, the reads give one entry per CDR3 protein sequence; DNA is omitted. The sample's table lists a count of approximately 200,000 distinct CDR3 sequences. Of the sample, less than 2% is held by the ten largest clones. Specimen: blood. The receptors were sampled from a human donor with ulcerative colitis or Crohn's disease, or a healthy co-twin of an affected twin (not recorded which).

The chain combines TRBV9 with TRBJ2-7; checking the TCRdb D call of TRBD1 is not possible without DNA. Per the germline V gene, CDR1 is SGDLS and CDR2 is YYNGEE. The CDR3 has 14 residues. The CDR3 spells CASSAYGQANEQYF.

V gene TRBV13 combines with J gene TRBJ2-3. The CDR3 extends over 14 amino acids. Germline assignment: CDR1 PRHDT and CDR2 FYEKMQ (reference sequence). CDR3 protein: CASSFGSRTDTQYF.

The J gene is TRBJ2-3, the V gene TRBV18. CDR3 length equals 16 residues. CDR1 is KGHSH, CDR2 LQKENI, per germline. This CDR3 reads CASSPRGSPISDTQYF.

The chain is built from TRBV12-3 or TRBV12-4 and TRBJ1-1; TCRdb indicates TRBD1, and absent DNA this call remains unverified. There are 15 residues in the CDR3. The CDR3 sequence: CASSLHGRGETEAFF.

V gene TRBV6-5 combines with J gene TRBJ1-1; TCRdb outputs TRBD1, but without DNA this stays unchecked. This CDR3 has 12 amino acids. Germline V CDR1 and CDR2: MNHEY, SVGAGI. The CDR3 loop reads CASHRGRTEAFF.

V and J are TRBV5-4 and TRBJ1-4; as DNA is missing, the TRBD1 call by TCRdb cannot be tested. CDR1 SGHNT and CDR2 YYREEE come from the germline V gene (reference sequence). This CDR3 spans 14 amino acids. The CDR3 sequence: CASSSTGGEEKLSF.

The CDR3 loop reads CSVALGLADTQYF. The V call is TRBV20-1, the J call TRBJ2-3; with no DNA, the TCRdb D assignment of TRBD2 cannot be verified. CDR3 length: 13 amino acids. Germline V CDR1 and CDR2: DFQATT, SNEGSKA (reference sequence).

The chain combines TRBV3-1 with TRBJ2-3; there is no DNA to check the TCRdb D call of TRBD2. CDR3 length: 13 amino acids. Germline V gives CDR1 LGHDT, CDR2 YNNKEL (reference sequence). CDR3 sequence reads: CASSHSPRDTQYF.

This chain joins TRBV2 and TRBJ2-3; TCRdb designates TRBD2, a call that cannot be tested without DNA. CDR1 is SNHLY, CDR2 FYNNEI, per germline. This CDR3 contains 14 residues. CDR3 amino acids: CASNRDSRTDTQYF.

The CDR3 is CSARVREDTQYF. The chain joins TRBV20-1 to TRBJ2-3; TCRdb names TRBD1, which stays unverified in the absence of DNA. CDR1 and CDR2 from the germline V gene are DFQATT and SNEGSKA (reference sequence). CDR3 length: 12 amino acids.

The gene calls are TRBV20-1 and TRBJ2-4; TCRdb reports TRBD2, a call that lacks DNA to check it against. From germline, CDR1 is DFQATT and CDR2 SNEGSKA (reference sequence). CDR3 length equals 17 residues. CDR3 amino acids: CSAPTRGAGGAKNIQYF.

The chain carries TRBV20-1 and TRBJ2-3; without DNA, the TCRdb call of TRBD1 cannot be checked. The CDR3 contains 15 residues. Germline V gene data show CDR1 as DFQATT and CDR2 as SNEGSKA (reference sequence). The CDR3 sequence is CSQGRTDNSRGTQYF.

The V and J genes are TRBV18 and TRBJ1-1. Germline CDR1 is KGHSH and CDR2 is LQKENI. The CDR3 is 13 amino acids. CDR3: CASSPAENTEAFF.

The CDR3 sequence is CASRAVPPRDRGYSPDTQYF. The J gene is TRBJ2-3, the V gene TRBV25-1; TCRdb lists TRBD1, though no DNA is available to test this call. The CDR3 is 20 residues long. Germline CDR1 reads MGHDK; CDR2 reads SYGVNS.

V usage is TRBV12-3 or TRBV12-4 and J usage is TRBJ2-1; the TCRdb call, TRBD1, lacks DNA for checking. This CDR3 is 15 amino acids long. CDR3 sequence: CASSHPLAGAEEQFF.

The CDR3 sequence is CASNTDRGKLFF. V is TRBV19 and J is TRBJ1-4; lacking DNA, the TRBD1 call made by TCRdb goes unchecked. Germline values: CDR1 LNHDA, CDR2 SQIVND (reference sequence). CDR3 length equals 12 residues.

The chain links TRBV6-1 to TRBJ2-7; no DNA is available, so the TRBD2 call from TCRdb remains unchecked. This CDR3 is built from 15 residues. The germline V gene encodes CDR1 MNHNS and CDR2 SASEGT. This CDR3 reads CASTPGLAGLYEQYF.

The rearrangement joins TRBV10-3 to TRBJ1-5. The CDR3 covers 14 residues. The germline V gene has CDR1 ENHRY and CDR2 SYGVKD. CDR3 sequence reads: CAISESARREPQHF.

The chain is built from TRBV27 and TRBJ2-2; TCRdb returns TRBD2, unconfirmable since there is no DNA. This CDR3 region has 13 residues. Germline lookup yields CDR1 MNHEY and CDR2 SMNVEV (reference sequence). CDR3 sequence: CASSETSAGELFF.

The V call is TRBV3-1, the J call TRBJ2-7; the TCRdb D gene call, TRBD2, has no DNA to confirm it. This CDR3 spans 14 amino acids. CDR1 and CDR2 (germline): LGHDT, YNNKEL (reference sequence). CDR3 amino acids: CASSPGLAAYEQYF.

The chain links TRBV6-5 to TRBJ1-3. This CDR3 spans 18 amino acids. The V gene's germline CDR1 is MNHEY and CDR2 SVGAGI. The CDR3 reads CASSSSDGGGASGNTIYF.

The chain is built from TRBV7-2 and TRBJ1-5. In germline, CDR1 is SGHTA, CDR2 FQGNSA. This CDR3 is 15 amino acids long. The CDR3 is CASSRGGDGNQPQHF.

The chain uses TRBV2 and TRBJ2-1; absent DNA, TCRdb's TRBD2 call cannot be checked. The CDR3 has 14 residues. The germline V gene encodes CDR1 SNHLY and CDR2 FYNNEI. The CDR3 loop reads CASGRDSVSNEQFF.

V usage is TRBV5-8 and J usage is TRBJ2-1; without DNA, the TCRdb call of TRBD1 cannot be checked. CDR1 is SGHTS, CDR2 YDEGEE, per germline. The CDR3 is 14 residues long. Here the CDR3 reads CASSFGGSYNEQFF.

The genes are TRBV11-2 and TRBJ1-2. Germline assignment: CDR1 SGHAT and CDR2 FQNNGV. The CDR3 length is 16 residues. CDR3 sequence: CASSPLGRRHHYGYTF.

V and J are TRBV7-2 and TRBJ2-7; without DNA, the TCRdb call of TRBD1 cannot be checked. Germline lookup yields CDR1 SGHTA and CDR2 FQGNSA. The CDR3 covers 16 residues. The CDR3 spells CASSFPGQGRRGEQYF.

This sequence joins TRBV20-1 and TRBJ1-4; the TCRdb call, TRBD1, lacks DNA for checking. Germline CDR1 and CDR2: DFQATT and SNEGSKA (reference sequence). The CDR3 is 12 amino acids. The CDR3 protein is CSAYREDEKLFF.

This sequence joins TRBV10-3 and TRBJ1-2. The CDR3 sequence is 13 residues long. CDR1 and CDR2 (germline): ENHRY, SYGVKD. The CDR3 loop is CAISESTLDGYTF.

This chain connects TRBV29-1 to TRBJ1-2; TCRdb indicates TRBD1, and absent DNA this call remains unverified. CDR1 and CDR2 from the germline V gene are SQVTM and ANQGSEA. The CDR3 has 14 amino acids. The CDR3: CSVSGQGNNYGYTF.

The CDR3 reads CASSLRVRGDRTDTQYF. The chain has TRBV7-3 and TRBJ2-3; TCRdb indicates TRBD1, and absent DNA this call remains unverified. The CDR3 has 17 residues. Germline CDR1 and CDR2: SGHTA and FQGTGA.